This T cell receptor beta chain was obtained from a study of blood T cells in healthy people across ages. Across the whole study: About one barcoded TCR beta cDNA was captured per two T cells.

Donation came from healthy Caucasian individuals in Russia who were aged roughly 6 to 95. Researchers report isolating at least 6 million PBMCs per sample. Together with a sample-barcoded 5' primer, a J-beta primer mix was included in a second PCR lasting about 6 to 12 cycles. Tags on each cDNA molecule came from a template-switch adaptor with 12 random nucleotides. Each CDR3 protein gets one entry after TCRdb re-called the 5' RACE reads with MiXCR. The table shows 1.4 million to 1.5 million distinct CDR3 sequences, with roughly 45% occurring only once. Sequenced input: blood. The source of this sequence is a woman between 18 and 29 years old in good health.

CDR3 protein: CAISGGTPTNYGYTF. For the CDR3, the DNA is TGTGCCATCAGTGGGGGGACACCAACTAACTATGGCTACACCTTC. The genes are TRBV10-3 and TRBJ1-2, with D possibly matching TRBD1 (6 bases). Trimming left V 4 bases short and J 0 bases short, with 12 bases between. Looked up from germline, CDR1 is ENHRY and CDR2 is SYGVKD. The CDR3 has 15 residues.